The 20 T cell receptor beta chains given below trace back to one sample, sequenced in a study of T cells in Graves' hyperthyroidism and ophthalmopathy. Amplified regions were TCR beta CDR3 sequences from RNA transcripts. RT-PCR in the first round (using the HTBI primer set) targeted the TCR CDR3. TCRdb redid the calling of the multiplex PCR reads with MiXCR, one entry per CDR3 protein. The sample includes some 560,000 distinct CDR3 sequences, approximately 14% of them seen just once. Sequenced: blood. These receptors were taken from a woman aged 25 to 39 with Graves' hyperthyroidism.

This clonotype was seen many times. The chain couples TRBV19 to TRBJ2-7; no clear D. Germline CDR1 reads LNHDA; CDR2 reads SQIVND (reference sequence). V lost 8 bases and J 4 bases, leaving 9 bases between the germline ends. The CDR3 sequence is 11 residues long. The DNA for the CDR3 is TGTGCCAGTGGGTCAGGATACGAGCAGTACTTC. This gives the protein CASGSGYEQYF.

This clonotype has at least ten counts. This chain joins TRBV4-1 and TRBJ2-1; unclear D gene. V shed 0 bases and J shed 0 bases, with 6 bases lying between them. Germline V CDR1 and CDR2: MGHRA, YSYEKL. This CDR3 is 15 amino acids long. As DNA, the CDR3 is TGCGCCAGCAGCCAAGAGCTTAGCTCCTACAATGAGCAGTTCTTC. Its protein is CASSQELSSYNEQFF.

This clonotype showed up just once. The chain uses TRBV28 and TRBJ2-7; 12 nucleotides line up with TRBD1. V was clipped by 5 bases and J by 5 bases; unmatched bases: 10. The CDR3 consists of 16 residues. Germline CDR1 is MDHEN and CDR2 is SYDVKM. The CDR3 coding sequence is TGTGCCAGCAGTCACCGGGACAGGGGGCGCTTCCACGAGCAGTACTTC. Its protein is CASSHRDRGRFHEQYF.

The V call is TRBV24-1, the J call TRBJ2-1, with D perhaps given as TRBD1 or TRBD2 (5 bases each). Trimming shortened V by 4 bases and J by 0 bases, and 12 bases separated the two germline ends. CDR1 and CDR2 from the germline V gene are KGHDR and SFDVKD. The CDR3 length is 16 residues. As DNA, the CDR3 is TGTGCCACCAGTGACCAGGGACCCAGCTCCTACAATGAGCAGTTCTTC. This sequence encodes CATSDQGPSSYNEQFF.

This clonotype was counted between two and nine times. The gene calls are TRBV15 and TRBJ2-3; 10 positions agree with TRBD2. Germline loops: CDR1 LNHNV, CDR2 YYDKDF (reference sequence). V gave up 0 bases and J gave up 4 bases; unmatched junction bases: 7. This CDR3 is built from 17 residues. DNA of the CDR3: TGTGCCACCAGCAGAGATTGGGATAGCGGGAGGTCAGATACGCAGTATTTT. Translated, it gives CATSRDWDSGRSDTQYF. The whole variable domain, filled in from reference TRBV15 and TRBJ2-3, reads DAMVIQNPRYQVTQFGKPVTLSCSQTLNHNVMYWYQQKSSQAPKLLFHYYDKDFNNEADTPDNFQSRRPNTSFCFLDIRSPGLGDTAMYLCATSRDWDSGRSDTQYFGPGTRLTVL.

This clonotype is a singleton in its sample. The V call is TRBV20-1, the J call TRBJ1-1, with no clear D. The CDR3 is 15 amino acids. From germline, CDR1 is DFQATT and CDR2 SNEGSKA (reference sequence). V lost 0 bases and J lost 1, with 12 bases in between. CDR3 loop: CSARDFRPTNTEAFF. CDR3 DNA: TGCAGTGCTAGAGATTTTCGTCCAACGAACACTGAAGCTTTCTTT.

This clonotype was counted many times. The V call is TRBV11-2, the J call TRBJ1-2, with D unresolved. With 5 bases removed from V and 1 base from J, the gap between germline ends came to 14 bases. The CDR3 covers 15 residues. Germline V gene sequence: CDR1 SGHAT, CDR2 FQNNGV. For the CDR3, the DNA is TGTGCCAGCAGCCCTCAAGGAGGGTTTAACTATGGCTACACCTTC. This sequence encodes CASSPQGGFNYGYTF.

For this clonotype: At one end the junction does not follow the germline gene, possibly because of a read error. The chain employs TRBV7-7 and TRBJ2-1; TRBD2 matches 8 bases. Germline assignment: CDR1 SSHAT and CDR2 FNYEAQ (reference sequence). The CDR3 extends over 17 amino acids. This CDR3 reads CASSSQAGASSYNEQFF. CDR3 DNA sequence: TGTGCTAGCAGCTCCCAAGCGGGAGCCAGCTCCTACAATGAGCAGTTCTTC.

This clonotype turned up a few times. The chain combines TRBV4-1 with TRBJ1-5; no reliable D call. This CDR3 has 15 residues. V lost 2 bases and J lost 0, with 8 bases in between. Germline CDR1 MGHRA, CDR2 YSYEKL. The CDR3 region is CASSQNRGSNQPQHF. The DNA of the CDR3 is TGCGCCAGCAGCCAAAATCGGGGTAGCAATCAGCCCCAGCATTTT.

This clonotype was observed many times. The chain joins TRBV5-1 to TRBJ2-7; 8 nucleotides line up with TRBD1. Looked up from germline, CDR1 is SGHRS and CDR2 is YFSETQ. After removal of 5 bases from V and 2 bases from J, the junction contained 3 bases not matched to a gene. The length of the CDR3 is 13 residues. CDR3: CASSGQGPYEQYF. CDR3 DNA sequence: TGCGCCAGCAGTGGACAGGGCCCCTACGAGCAGTACTTC.

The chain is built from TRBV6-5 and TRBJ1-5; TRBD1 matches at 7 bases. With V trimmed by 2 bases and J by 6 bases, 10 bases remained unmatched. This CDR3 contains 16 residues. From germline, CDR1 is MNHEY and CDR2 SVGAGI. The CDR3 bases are TGTGCCAGCAGTTACCCCACAGGGGACCAGCTTCAGCCCCAGCATTTT. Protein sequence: CASSYPTGDQLQPQHF.

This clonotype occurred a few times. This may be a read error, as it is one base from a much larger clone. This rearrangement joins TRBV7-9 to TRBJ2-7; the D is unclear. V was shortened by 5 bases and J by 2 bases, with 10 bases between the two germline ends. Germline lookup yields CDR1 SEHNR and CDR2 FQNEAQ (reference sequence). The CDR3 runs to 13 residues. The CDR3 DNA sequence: TGTGCCAGCAGCCGCACTATCACCTACGAGCAGTACTTC. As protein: CASSRTITYEQYF.

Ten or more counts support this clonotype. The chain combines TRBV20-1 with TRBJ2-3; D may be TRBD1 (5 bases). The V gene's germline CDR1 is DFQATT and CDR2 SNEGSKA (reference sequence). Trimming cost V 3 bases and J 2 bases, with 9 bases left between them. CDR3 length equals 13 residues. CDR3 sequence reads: CSASVQVTDTQYF. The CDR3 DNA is TGCAGTGCTAGTGTACAGGTCACAGATACGCAGTATTTT.

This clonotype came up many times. CDR3 in amino acids: CASMGVHNEQFF. The CDR3 coding sequence is TGTGCCAGCATGGGGGTCCACAATGAGCAGTTCTTC. The chain links TRBV7-2 to TRBJ2-1, with D perhaps given as TRBD1 or TRBD2 (5 bases each). Per the germline V gene, CDR1 is SGHTA and CDR2 is FQGNSA. V was cut by 7 bases and J by 5 bases, with 9 bases left in between. The CDR3 contains 12 residues.

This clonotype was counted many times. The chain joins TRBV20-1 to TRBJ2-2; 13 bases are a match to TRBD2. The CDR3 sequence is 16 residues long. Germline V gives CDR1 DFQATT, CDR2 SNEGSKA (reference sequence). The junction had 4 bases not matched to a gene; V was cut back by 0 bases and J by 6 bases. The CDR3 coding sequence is TGCAGTGCTAGAGATAGGACTAGCGGGAGATCCGGGGAGCTGTTTTTT. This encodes CSARDRTSGRSGELFF.

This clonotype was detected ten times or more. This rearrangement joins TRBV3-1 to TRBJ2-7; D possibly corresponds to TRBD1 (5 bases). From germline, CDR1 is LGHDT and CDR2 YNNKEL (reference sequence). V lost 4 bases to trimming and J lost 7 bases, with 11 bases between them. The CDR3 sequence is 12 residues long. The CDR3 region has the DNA TGTGCCAGCAGCCCTCCGCAGGGAGAGCAGTACTTC. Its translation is CASSPPQGEQYF.

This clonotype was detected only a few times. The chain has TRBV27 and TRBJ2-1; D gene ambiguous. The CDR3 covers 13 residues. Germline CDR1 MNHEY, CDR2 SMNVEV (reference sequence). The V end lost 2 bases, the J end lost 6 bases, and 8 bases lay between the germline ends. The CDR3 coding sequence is TGTGCCAGCAGTTTAATCCCCCCCAATGAGCAGTTCTTC. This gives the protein CASSLIPPNEQFF.

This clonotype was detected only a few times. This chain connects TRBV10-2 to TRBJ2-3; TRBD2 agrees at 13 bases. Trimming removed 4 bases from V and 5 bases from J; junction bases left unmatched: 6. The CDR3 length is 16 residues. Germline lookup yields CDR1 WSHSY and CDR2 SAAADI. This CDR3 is CASSVGLAGEVDTQYF. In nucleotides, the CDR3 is TGCGCCAGCAGTGTCGGACTAGCGGGAGAGGTAGATACGCAGTATTTT.

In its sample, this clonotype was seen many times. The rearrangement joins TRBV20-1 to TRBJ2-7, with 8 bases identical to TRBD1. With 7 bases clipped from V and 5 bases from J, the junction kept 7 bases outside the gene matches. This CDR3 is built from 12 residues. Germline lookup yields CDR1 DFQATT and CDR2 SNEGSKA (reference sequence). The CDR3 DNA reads TGCAGTGGAGGACAGGGCACCCACGAGCAGTACTTC. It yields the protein CSGGQGTHEQYF.

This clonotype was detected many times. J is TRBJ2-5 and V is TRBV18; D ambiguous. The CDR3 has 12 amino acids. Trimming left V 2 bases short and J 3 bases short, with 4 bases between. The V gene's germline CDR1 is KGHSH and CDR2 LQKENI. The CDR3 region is CASSPWEETQYF. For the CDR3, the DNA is TGTGCCAGCTCACCATGGGAAGAGACCCAGTACTTC. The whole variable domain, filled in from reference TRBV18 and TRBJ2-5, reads NAGVMQNPRHLVRRRGQEARLRCSPMKGHSHVYWYRQLPEEGLKFMVYLQKENIIDESGMPKERFSAEFPKEGPSILRIQQVVRGDSAAYFCASSPWEETQYFGPGTRLLVL.